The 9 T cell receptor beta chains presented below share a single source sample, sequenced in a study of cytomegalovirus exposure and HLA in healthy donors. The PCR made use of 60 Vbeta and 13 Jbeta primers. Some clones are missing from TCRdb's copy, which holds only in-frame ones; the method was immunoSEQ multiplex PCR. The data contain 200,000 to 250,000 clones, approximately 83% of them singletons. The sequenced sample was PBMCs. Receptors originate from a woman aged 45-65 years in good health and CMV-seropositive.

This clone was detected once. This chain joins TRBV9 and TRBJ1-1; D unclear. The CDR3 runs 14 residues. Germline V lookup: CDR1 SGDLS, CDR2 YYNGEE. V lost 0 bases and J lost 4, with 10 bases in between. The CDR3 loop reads CASSVAPGSTEAFF. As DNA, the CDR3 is TGTGCCAGCAGCGTAGCCCCAGGCAGCACTGAAGCTTTCTTT.

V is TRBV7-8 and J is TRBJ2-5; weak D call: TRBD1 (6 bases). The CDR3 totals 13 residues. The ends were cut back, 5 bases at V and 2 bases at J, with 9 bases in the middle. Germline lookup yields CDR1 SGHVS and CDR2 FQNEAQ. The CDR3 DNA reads TGTGCCAGCAGCCCAGGGGCTCAAGAGACCCAGTACTTC. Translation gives CASSPGAQETQYF.

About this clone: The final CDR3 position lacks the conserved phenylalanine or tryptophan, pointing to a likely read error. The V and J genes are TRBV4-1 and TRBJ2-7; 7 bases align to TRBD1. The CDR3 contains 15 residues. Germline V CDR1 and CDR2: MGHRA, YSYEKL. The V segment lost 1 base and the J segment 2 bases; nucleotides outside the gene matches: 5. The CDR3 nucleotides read TGCGCCAGCAGCCAAGTCGACAGGGAAGCCTACGAGCAGTACCTC. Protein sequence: CASSQVDREAYEQYL.

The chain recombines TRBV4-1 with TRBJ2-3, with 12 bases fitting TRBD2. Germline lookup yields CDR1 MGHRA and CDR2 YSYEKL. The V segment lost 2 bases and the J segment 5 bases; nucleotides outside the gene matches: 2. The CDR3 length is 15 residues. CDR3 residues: CASSQLAGGQDTQYF. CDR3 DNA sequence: TGCGCCAGCAGCCAACTAGCGGGGGGGCAAGATACGCAGTATTTT.

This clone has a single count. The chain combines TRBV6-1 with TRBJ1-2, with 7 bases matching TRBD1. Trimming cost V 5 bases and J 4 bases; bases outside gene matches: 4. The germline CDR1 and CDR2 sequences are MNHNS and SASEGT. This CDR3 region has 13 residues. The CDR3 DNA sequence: TGTGCCAGCAGTAGGGACAGTATCTATGGCTACACCTTC. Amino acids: CASSRDSIYGYTF.

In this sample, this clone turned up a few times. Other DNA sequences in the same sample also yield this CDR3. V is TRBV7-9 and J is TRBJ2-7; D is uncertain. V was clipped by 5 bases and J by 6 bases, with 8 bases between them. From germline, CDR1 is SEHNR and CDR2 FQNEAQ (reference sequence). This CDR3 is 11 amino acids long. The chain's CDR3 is CASSLSSEQYF. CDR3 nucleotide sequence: TGTGCCAGCAGCCTGAGTTCCGAGCAGTACTTC. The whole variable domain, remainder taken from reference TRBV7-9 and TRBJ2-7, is DTGVSQNPRHKITKRGQNVTFRCDPISEHNRLYWYRQTLGQGPEFLTYFQNEAQLEKSRLLSDRFSAERPKGSFSTLEIQRTEQGDSAMYLCASSLSSEQYFGPGTRLTVT.

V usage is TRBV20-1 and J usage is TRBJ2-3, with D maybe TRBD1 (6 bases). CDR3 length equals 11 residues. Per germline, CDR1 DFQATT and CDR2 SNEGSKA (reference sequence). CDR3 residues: CSAAGADTQYF. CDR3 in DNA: TGCAGCGCGGCAGGGGCTGATACGCAGTATTTT.

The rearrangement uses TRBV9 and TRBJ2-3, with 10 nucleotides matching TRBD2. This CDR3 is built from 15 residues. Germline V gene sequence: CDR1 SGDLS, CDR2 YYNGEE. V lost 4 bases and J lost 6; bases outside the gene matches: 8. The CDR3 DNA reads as TGTGCCAGCAGCTTAATAGCGGGGGGAGTGGATACGCAGTATTTT. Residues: CASSLIAGGVDTQYF. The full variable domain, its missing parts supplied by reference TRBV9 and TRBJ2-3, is DSGVTQTPKHLITATGQRVTLRCSPRSGDLSVYWYQQSLDQGLQFLIQYYNGEERAKGNILERFSAQQFPDLHSELNLSSLELGDSALYFCASSLIAGGVDTQYFGPGTRLTVL.

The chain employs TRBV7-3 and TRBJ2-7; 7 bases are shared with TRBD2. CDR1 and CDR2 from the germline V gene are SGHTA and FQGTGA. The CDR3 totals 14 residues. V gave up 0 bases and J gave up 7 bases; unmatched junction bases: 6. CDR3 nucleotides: TGTGCCAGCAGCTTAACGCGGGGGACCCTGGAGCAGTACTTC. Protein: CASSLTRGTLEQYF.